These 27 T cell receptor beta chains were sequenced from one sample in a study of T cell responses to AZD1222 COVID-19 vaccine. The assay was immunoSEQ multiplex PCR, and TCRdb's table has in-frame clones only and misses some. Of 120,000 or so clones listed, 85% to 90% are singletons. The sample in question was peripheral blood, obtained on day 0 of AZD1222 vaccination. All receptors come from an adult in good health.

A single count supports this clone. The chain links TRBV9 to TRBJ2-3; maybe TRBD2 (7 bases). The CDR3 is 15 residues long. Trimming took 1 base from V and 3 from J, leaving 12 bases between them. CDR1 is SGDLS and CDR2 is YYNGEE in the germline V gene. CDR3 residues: CASSVYGGTTDTQYF. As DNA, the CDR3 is TGTGCCAGCAGCGTATACGGGGGGACAACAGATACGCAGTATTTT.

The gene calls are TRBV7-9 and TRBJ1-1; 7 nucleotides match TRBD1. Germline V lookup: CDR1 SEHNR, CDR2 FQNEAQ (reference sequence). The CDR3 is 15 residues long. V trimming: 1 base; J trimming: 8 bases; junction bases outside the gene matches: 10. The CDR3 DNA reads TGTGCCAGCAGCTTAGAGGGCAGGGGGAGTGAGGAAGCTTTCTTT. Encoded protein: CASSLEGRGSEEAFF.

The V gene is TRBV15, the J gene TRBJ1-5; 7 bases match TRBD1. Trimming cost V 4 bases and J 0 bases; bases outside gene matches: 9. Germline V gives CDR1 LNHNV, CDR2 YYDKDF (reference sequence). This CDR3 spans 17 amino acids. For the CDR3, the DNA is TGTGCCACCAGCAAAGACAGGGTGACCTATAGCAATCAGCCCCAGCATTTT. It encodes CATSKDRVTYSNQPQHF.

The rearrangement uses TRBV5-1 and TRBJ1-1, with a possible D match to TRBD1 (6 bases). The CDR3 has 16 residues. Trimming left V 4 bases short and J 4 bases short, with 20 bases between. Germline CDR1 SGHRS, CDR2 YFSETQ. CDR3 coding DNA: TGCGCCAGCAGCAGGGACACTGAGGGTATTAGCACTGAAGCTTTCTTT. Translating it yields CASSRDTEGISTEAFF. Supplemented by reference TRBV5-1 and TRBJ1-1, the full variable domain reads KAGVTQTPRYLIKTRGQQVTLSCSPISGHRSVSWYQQTPGQGLQFLFEYFSETQRNKGNFPGRFSGRQFSNSRSEMNVSTLELGDSALYLCASSRDTEGISTEAFFGQGTRLTVV.

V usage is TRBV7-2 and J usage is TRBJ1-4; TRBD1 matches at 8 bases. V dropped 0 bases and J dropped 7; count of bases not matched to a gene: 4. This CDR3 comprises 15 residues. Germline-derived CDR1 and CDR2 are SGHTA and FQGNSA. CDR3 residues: CASSLATGASEKLFF. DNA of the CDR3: TGTGCCAGCAGCTTAGCGACAGGGGCAAGTGAAAAACTGTTTTTT. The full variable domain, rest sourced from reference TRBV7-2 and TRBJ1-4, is GAGVSQSPSNKVTEKGKDVELRCDPISGHTALYWYRQSLGQGLEFLIYFQGNSAPDKSGLPSDRFSAERTGGSVSTLTIQRTQQEDSAVYLCASSLATGASEKLFFGSGTQLSVL.

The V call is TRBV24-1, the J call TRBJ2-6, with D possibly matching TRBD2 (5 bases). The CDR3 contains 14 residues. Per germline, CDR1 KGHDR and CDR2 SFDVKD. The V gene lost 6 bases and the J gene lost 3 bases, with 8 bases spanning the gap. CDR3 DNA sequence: TGTGCCACCAGTCTAGGAGGTGGGGCCAACGTCCTGACTTTC. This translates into CATSLGGGANVLTF.

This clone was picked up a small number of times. CDR3 sequence (DNA): TGTGCCATCAGTGGTCAGGCAACTAATGAAAAACTGTTTTTT. Protein sequence: CAISGQATNEKLFF. V and J are TRBV10-3 and TRBJ1-4, with unresolved D. The CDR3 is 14 residues long. The germline V gene has CDR1 ENHRY and CDR2 SYGVKD. V lost 4 bases and J lost 0, with 6 bases in between.

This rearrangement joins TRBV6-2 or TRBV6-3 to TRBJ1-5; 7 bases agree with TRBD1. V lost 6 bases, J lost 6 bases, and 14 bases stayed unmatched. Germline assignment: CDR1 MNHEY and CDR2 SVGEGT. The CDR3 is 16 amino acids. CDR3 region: CASSALPGQRSQPQHF. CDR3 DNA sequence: TGTGCCAGCAGCGCTTTACCGGGACAGAGGAGTCAGCCCCAGCATTTT.

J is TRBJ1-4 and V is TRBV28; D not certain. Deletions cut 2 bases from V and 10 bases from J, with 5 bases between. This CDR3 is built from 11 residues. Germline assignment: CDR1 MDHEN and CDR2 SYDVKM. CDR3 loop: CASSLDRKLFF. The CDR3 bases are TGTGCCAGCAGTTTAGACCGAAAACTGTTTTTT.

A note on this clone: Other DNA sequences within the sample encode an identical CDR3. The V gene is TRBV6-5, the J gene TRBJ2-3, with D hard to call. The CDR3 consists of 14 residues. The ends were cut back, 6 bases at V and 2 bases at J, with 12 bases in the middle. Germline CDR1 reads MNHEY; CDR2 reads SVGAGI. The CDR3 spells CASSPTFPTDTQYF. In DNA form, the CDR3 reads TGTGCCAGCAGCCCCACTTTTCCCACAGATACGCAGTATTTT.

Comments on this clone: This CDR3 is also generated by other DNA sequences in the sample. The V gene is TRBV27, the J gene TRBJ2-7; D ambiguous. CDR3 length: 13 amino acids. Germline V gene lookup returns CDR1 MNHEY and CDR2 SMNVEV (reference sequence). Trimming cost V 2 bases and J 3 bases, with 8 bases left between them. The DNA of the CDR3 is TGTGCCAGCAGTTTAGGTCCAGGCTACGAGCAGTACTTC. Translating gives CASSLGPGYEQYF.

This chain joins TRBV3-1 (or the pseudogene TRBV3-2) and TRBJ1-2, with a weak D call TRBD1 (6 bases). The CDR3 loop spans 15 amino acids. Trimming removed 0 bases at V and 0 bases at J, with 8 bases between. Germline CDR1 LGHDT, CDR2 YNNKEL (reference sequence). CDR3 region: CASSQDRGTNYGYTF. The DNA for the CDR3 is TGTGCCAGCAGCCAAGACAGGGGCACTAACTATGGCTACACCTTC.

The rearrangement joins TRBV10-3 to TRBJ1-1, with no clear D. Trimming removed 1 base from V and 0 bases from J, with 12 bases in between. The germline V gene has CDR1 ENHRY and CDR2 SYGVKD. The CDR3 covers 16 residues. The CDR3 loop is CAISELREQMNTEAFF. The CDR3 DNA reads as TGTGCCATCAGTGAGTTGAGGGAACAGATGAACACTGAAGCTTTCTTT.

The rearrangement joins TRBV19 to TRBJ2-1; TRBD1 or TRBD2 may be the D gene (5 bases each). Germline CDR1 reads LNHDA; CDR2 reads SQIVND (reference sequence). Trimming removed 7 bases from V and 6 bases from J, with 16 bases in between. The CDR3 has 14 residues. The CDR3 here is CASTPSGDLNEQFF. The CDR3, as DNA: TGTGCCAGTACCCCTTCCGGGGACCTCAATGAGCAGTTCTTC.

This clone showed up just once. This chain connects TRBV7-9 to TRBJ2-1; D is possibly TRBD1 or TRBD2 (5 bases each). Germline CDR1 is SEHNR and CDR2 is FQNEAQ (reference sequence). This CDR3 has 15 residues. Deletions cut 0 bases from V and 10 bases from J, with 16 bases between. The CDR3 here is CASSLAGDLRREQFF. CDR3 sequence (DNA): TGTGCCAGCAGCTTAGCGGGGGACCTGCGGAGGGAGCAGTTCTTC.

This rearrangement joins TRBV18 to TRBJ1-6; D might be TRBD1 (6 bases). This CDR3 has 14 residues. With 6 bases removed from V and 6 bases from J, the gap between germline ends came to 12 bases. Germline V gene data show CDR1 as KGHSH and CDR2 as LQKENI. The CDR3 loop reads CASSPRGANSPLHF. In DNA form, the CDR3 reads TGTGCCAGCTCCCCCAGGGGAGCTAATTCACCCCTCCACTTT.

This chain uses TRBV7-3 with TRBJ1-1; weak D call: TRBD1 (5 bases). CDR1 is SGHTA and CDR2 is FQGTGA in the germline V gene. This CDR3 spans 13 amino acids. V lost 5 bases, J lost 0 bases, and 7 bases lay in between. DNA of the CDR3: TGTGCCAGCAGCCCACAGGTGAACACTGAAGCTTTCTTT. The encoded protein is CASSPQVNTEAFF.

The CDR3 spells CARRRQNTGELFF. In nucleotides, the CDR3 is TGTGCCAGACGCCGACAGAACACCGGGGAGCTGTTTTTT. The rearrangement joins TRBV30 to TRBJ2-2, with D unclear. CDR3 length: 13 residues. CDR1 GTSNPN and CDR2 SVGIG come from the germline V gene (reference sequence). V lost 8 bases and J 1 base, leaving 11 bases between the germline ends.

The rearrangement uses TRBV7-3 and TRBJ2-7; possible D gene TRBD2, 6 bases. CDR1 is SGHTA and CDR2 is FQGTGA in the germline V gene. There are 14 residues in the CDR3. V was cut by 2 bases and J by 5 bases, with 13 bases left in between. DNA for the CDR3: TGTGCCAGCAGCTTAGTCGGGGGAGTCGACGAGCAGTACTTC. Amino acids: CASSLVGGVDEQYF.

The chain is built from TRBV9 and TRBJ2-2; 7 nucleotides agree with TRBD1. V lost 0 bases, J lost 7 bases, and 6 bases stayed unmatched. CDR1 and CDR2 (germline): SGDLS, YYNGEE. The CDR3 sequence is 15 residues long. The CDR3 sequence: CASSVGDREIGELFF. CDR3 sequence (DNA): TGTGCCAGCAGCGTAGGAGACAGGGAAATCGGGGAGCTGTTTTTT.

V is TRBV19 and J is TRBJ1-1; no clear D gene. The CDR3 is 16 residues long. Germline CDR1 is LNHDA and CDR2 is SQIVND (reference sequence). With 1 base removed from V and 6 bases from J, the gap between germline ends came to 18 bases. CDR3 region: CASSIGFVQLNPEAFF. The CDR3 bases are TGTGCCAGTAGTATAGGGTTTGTGCAGCTCAACCCTGAAGCTTTCTTT.

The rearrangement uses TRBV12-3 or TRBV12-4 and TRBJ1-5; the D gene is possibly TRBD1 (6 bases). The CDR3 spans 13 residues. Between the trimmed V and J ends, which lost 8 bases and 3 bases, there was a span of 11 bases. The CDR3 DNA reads TGTGCCAGCTTGGACAGCGTCAATCAGCCCCAGCATTTT. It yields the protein CASLDSVNQPQHF.

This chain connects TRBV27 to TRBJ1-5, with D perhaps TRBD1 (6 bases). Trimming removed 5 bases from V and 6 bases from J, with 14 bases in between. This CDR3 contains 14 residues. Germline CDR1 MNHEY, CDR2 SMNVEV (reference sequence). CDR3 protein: CASSVWGRAQPQHF. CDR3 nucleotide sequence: TGTGCCAGCAGTGTCTGGGGGCGGGCTCAGCCCCAGCATTTT.

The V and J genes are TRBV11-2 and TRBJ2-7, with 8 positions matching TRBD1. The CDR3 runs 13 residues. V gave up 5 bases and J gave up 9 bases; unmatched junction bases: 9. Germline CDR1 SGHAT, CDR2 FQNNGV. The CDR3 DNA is TGTGCCAGCAGCCCCGGACAGGGTCGAGGGCAGTACTTC. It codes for CASSPGQGRGQYF.

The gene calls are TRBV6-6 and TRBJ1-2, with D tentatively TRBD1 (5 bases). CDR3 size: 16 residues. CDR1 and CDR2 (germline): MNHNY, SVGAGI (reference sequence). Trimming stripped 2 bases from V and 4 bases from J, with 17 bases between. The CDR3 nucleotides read TGTGCCAGCAGTTACGGCCAGGGAGGATTTGGCTATGGCTACACCTTC. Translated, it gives CASSYGQGGFGYGYTF.

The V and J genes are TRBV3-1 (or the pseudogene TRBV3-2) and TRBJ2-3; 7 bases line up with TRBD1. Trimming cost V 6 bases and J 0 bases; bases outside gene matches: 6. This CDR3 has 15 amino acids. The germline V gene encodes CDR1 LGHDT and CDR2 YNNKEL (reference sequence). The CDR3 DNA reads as TGTGCCAGCAGACAGGGGAGATCTAGCACAGATACGCAGTATTTT. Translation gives CASRQGRSSTDTQYF.

The CDR3 here is CASSQGMVRNTIYF. CDR3 in DNA: TGCGCCAGCAGCCAAGGAATGGTCAGAAACACCATATATTTT. The chain carries TRBV4-1 and TRBJ1-3; D not certain. The CDR3 runs 14 residues. V was cut by 1 base and J by 5 bases, with 9 bases left in between. The V gene's germline CDR1 is MGHRA and CDR2 YSYEKL.